The clone carrying this T cell receptor beta chain showed up just a few times. The antigen is undetermined. The data are from a study of beta chain features in type 1 diabetes. Study findings and constraints: In every one of the four CD4+ subsets, TCRB CDR3s were moderately but significantly shorter in Type 1 diabetes patients. Naive, central memory and regulatory TCRB repertoires appeared more similar among patients than healthy donors. There were fewer insertions and more deletions at the VDJ junctions of type 1 diabetes patients.

In germline, CDR1 is SGHDT, CDR2 YYEEEE. The V end was cut by 0 bases, the J end by 8 bases, with 11 bases between. CDR3 length: 13 residues. TCRB transcripts that were expressed got sequenced, as all of the isolated RNA had been reverse transcribed. The assay was immunoSEQ multiplex PCR, and TCRdb's table has in-frame clones only and misses some. This table has some 180,000 clones, 10% to 15% appearing once. The receptor was derived from a woman under 30 in good health. The sample was central memory CD4+ T cells from blood. The rearrangement joins TRBV5-6 to TRBJ1-2; TRBD1 is a possible D gene (5 bases). The CDR3 sequence is CASSLVSGRGYTF. The CDR3 DNA follows: TGTGCCAGCAGCTTGGTTTCAGGGCGAGGCTACACCTTC.